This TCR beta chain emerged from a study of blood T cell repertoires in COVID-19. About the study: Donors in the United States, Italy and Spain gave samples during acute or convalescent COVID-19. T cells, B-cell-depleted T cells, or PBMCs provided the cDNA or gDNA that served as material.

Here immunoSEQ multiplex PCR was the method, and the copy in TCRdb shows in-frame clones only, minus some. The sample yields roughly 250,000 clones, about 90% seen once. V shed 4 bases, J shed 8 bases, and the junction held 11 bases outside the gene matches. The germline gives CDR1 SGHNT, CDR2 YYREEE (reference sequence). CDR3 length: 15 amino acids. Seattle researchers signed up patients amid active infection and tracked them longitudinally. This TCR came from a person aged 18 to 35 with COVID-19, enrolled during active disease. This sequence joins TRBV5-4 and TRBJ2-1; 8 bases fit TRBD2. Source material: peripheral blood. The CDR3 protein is CASSRPGLVTDEQFF. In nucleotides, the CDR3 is TGTGCCAGCAGCCGACCGGGACTAGTGACTGATGAGCAGTTCTTC.